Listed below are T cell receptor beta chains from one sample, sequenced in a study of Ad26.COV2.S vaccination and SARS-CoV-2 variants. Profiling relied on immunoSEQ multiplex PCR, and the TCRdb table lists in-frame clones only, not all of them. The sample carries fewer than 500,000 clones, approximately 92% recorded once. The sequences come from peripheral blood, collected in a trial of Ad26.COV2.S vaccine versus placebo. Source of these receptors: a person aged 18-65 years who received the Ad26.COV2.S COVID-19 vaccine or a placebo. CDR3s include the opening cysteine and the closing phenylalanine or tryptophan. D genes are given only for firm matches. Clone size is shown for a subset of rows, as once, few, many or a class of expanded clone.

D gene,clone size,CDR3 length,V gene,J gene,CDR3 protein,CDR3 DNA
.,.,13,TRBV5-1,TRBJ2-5,CASSLVEGETQYF,TGCGCCAGCAGCTTGGTAGAGGGGGAGACCCAGTACTTC
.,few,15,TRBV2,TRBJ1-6,CASSDRLGSYSPLHF,TGTGCCAGCAGTGACCGCCTGGGAAGTTATTCACCCCTCCACTTT
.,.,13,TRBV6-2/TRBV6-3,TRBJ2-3,CASSGQGAVTQYF,TGTGCCAGCAGTGGCCAGGGAGCGGTTACGCAGTATTTT
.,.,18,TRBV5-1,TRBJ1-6,CASSQSTGTPGHNSPLHF,TGCGCCAGCAGCCAAAGTACCGGGACACCGGGCCATAATTCACCCCTCCACTTT
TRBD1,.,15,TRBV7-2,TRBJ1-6,CASSVPGQLNSPLHF,TGTGCCAGCAGCGTCCCGGGACAGCTTAATTCACCCCTCCACTTT
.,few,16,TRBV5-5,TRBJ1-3,CASRLSFTTSGNTIYF,TGTGCCAGCAGGCTATCCTTTACCACCTCTGGAAACACCATATATTTT
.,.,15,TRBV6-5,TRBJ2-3,CASSYAPEGVDTQYF,TGTGCCAGCAGTTACGCCCCCGAGGGTGTAGATACGCAGTATTTT
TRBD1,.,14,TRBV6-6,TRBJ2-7,CASRNQGATYEQYF,TGTGCCAGCAGAAACCAGGGGGCCACCTACGAGCAGTACTTC
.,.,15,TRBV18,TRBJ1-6,CASSLQQGNNSPLHF,TGTGCCAGCTCACTACAACAGGGTAATAATTCACCCCTCCACTTT
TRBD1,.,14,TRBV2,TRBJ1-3,CASTGQGRRNTIYF,TGTGCCAGCACGGGACAGGGCCGGAGGAACACCATATATTTT
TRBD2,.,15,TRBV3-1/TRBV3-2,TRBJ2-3,CASSRLAGGTDTQYF,TGTGCCAGCAGTCGACTAGCGGGGGGTACAGATACGCAGTATTTT
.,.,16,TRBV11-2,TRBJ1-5,CASSLVRGTSNQPQHF,TGTGCCAGCAGCTTAGTACGGGGGACGAGCAATCAGCCCCAGCATTTT
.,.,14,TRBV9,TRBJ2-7,CASSVGKGVYEQYF,TGTGCCAGCAGCGTCGGAAAGGGAGTATACGAGCAGTACTTC
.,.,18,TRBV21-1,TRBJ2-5,CASSKTLGSGGIQETQYF,TGTGCCAGCAGCAAAACTTTGGGTAGCGGGGGGATTCAAGAGACCCAGTACTTC
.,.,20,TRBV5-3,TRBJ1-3,CARSFGRGRTRGSSGNTIYF,TGTGCCAGAAGCTTCGGGAGGGGCCGCACTCGCGGTAGCTCTGGAAACACCATATATTTT
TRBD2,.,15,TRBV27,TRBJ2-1,CASSFRLAAYNEQFF,TGTGCCAGCAGTTTTCGACTAGCGGCATACAATGAGCAGTTCTTC
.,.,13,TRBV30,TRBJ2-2,CAWSVLGPGELFF,TGTGCCTGGAGTGTACTGGGCCCCGGGGAGCTGTTTTTT
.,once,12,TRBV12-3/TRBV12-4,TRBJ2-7,CASSLIIDEQYF,TGTGCCAGCAGTTTGATTATCGACGAGCAGTACTTC
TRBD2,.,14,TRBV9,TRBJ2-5,CASSQTSFQETQYF,TGTGCCAGCAGCCAGACTAGCTTTCAGGAGACCCAGTACTTC
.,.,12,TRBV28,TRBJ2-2,CASRQNTGELFF,TGTGCCAGCAGACAAAATACCGGGGAGCTGTTTTTT
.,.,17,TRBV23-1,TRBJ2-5,CASRRGGLGGPRWTQYF,TGCGCCAGCCGACGCGGTGGTCTGGGGGGCCCAAGATGGACCCAGTACTTC
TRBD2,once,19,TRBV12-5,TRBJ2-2,CASGLVPGLAGSGTGELFF,TGTGCTAGTGGTTTAGTTCCGGGACTAGCGGGATCGGGCACCGGGGAGCTGTTTTTT
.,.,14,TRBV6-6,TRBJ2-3,CASSYYGKADTQYF,TGTGCCAGCAGTTATTATGGGAAGGCAGATACGCAGTATTTT
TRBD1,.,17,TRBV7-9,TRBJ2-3,CASSPVRDREATDTQYF,TGTGCCAGCAGCCCCGTCCGGGACAGGGAGGCCACAGATACGCAGTATTTT
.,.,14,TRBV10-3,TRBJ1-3,CAIKQGISGNTIYF,TGTGCCATCAAGCAGGGGATCTCTGGAAACACCATATATTTT
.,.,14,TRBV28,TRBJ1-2,CASRPDRIRRGYTF,TGTGCCAGCAGGCCCGACAGAATCCGGAGAGGCTACACCTTC
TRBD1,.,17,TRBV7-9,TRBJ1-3,CASSLRAGQDSGNTIYF,TGTGCCAGCAGCTTAAGGGCGGGACAGGACTCTGGAAACACCATATATTTT
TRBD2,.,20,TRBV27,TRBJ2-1,CASSLFTVSLAGGPHNEQFF,TGTGCCAGCAGTTTATTTACGGTGTCACTCGCGGGGGGCCCCCACAATGAGCAGTTCTTC
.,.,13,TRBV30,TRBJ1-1,CAWSVGAVTEAFF,TGTGCCTGGAGTGTCGGGGCGGTCACTGAAGCTTTCTTT
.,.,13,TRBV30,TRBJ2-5,CAWSVGQNWAQYF,TGTGCCTGGAGTGTCGGGCAGAACTGGGCCCAGTACTTC
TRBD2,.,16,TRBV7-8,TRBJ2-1,CASSGRGGLTSNEQFF,TGTGCCAGCAGCGGACGGGGGGGCCTGACCTCCAATGAGCAGTTCTTC
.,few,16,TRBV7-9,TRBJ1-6,CASSLSFGGYNSPLHF,TGTGCCAGCAGCCTATCCTTTGGGGGATACAATTCACCCCTCCACTTT
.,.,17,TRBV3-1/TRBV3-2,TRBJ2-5,CASSQDLRTTLTETQYF,TGTGCCAGCAGCCAAGATCTGAGGACCACGTTAACGGAGACCCAGTACTTC
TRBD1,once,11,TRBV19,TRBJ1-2,CASGQGYGYTF,TGTGCCTCCGGACAGGGTTATGGCTACACCTTC
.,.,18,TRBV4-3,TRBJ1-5,CASSHEEETPKRNQPQHF,TGCGCCAGCAGCCATGAAGAGGAAACCCCTAAGCGCAATCAGCCCCAGCATTTT
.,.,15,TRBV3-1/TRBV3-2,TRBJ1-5,CASSQVPDSNQPQHF,TGTGCCAGCAGCCAAGTCCCGGATAGCAATCAGCCCCAGCATTTT
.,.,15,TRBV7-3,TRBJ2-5,CASSARGQPRETQYF,TGTGCCAGCAGCGCCAGGGGACAACCCCGAGAGACCCAGTACTTC
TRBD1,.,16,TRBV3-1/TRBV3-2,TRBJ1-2,CASSQDMGQGGNGYTF,TGTGCCAGCAGCCAAGATATGGGACAGGGGGGAAATGGCTACACCTTC
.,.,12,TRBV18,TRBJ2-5,CASSPGRETQYF,TGTGCCAGCTCACCCGGGAGAGAGACCCAGTACTTC
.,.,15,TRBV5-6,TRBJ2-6,CASSSGVSGANVLTF,TGTGCCAGCAGCTCAGGTGTCTCTGGGGCCAACGTCCTGACTTTC
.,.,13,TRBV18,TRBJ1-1,CASSPQGDTEAFF,TGTGCCAGCTCACCACAGGGGGACACTGAAGCTTTCTTT
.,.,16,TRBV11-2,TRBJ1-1,CASSPSQPQANTEAFF,TGTGCCAGCAGCCCCTCTCAGCCCCAGGCCAACACTGAAGCTTTCTTT
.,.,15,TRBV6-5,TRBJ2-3,CASCSGGPGTDTQYF,TGTGCCAGCTGTAGTGGGGGGCCGGGCACAGATACGCAGTATTTT
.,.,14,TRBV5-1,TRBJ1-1,CASRTRAWNTEAFF,TGCGCCAGCAGAACCCGGGCTTGGAACACTGAAGCTTTCTTT
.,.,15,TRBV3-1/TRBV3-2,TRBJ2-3,CASSQIGGSTDTQYF,TGTGCCAGCAGCCAGATAGGCGGCAGCACAGATACGCAGTATTTT
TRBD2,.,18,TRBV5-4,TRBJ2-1,CASSYLGLAGGQRDEQFF,TGTGCCAGCAGCTACCTGGGACTAGCGGGGGGGCAGCGGGATGAGCAGTTCTTC
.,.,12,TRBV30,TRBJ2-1,CAWSPPRIEQFF,TGTGCCTGGAGTCCCCCTCGAATTGAGCAGTTCTTC
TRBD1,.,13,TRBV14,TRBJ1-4,CASSGTGGEKLFF,TGTGCCAGCAGCGGGACAGGGGGTGAAAAACTGTTTTTT
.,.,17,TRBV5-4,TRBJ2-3,CASSLEGRAYHTDTQYF,TGTGCCAGCAGCTTGGAGGGGCGAGCGTACCACACAGATACGCAGTATTTT